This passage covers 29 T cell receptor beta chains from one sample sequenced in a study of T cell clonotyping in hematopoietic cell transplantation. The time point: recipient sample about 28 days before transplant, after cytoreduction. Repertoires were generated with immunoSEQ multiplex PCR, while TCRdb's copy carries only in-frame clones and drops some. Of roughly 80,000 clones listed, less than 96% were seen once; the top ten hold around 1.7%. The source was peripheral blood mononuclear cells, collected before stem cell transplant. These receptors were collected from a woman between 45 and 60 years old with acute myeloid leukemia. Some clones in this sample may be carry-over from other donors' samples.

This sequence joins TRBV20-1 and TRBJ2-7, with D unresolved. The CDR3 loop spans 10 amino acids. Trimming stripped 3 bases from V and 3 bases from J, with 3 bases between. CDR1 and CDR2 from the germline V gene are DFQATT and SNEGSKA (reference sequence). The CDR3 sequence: CSASGYEQYF. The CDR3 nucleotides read TGCAGTGCTAGCGGCTACGAGCAGTACTTC.

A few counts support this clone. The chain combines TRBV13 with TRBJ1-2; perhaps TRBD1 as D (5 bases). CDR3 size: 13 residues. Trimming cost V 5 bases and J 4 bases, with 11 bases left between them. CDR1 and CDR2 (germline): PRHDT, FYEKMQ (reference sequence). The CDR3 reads CASSRLGAYGYTF. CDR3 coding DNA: TGTGCCAGCAGCCGCTTAGGGGCCTATGGCTACACCTTC.

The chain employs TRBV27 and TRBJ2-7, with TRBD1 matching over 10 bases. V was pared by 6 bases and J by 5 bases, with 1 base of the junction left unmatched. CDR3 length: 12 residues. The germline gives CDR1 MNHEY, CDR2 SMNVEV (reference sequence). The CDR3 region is CASSGQGDEQYF. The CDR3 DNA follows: TGTGCCAGCAGCGGACAGGGGGACGAGCAGTACTTC.

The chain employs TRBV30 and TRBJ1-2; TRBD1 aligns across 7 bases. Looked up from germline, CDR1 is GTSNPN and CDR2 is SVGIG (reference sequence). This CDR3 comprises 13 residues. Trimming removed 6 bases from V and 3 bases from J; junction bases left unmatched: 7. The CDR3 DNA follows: TGTGCCTGCCAAGGACAGGCAGACTATGGCTACACCTTC. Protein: CACQGQADYGYTF.

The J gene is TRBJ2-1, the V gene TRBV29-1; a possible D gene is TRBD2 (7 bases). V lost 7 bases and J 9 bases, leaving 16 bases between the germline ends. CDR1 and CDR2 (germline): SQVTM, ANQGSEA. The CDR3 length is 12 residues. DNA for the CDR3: TGCAGCGCAGGGGAGGGTTTGAGTGAGCAGTTCTTC. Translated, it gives CSAGEGLSEQFF.

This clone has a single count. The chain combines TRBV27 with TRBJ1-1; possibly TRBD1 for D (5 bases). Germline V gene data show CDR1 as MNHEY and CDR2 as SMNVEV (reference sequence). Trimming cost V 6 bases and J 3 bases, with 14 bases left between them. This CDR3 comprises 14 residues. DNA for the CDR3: TGTGCCAGCAGGGCCCCCAGGGAGTACACTGAAGCTTTCTTT. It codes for CASRAPREYTEAFF.

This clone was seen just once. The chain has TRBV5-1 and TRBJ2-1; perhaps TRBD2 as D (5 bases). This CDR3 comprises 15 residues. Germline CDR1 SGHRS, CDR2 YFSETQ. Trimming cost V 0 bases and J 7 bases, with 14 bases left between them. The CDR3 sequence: CASSLDPGFRNEQFF. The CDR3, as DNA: TGCGCCAGCAGCTTGGATCCGGGATTCCGTAATGAGCAGTTCTTC.

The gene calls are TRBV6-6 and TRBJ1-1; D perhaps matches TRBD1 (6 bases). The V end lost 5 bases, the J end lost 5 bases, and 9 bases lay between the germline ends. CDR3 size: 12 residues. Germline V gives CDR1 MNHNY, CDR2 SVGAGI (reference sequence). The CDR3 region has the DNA TGTGCCAGCAGTGAGGGGGGGACTGAAGCTTTCTTT. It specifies CASSEGGTEAFF.

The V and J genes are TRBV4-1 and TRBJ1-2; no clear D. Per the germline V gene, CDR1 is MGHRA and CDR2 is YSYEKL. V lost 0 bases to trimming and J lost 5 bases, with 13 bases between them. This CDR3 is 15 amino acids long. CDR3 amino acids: CASSQELGKWYGYTF. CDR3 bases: TGCGCCAGCAGCCAAGAGTTAGGGAAATGGTATGGCTACACCTTC.

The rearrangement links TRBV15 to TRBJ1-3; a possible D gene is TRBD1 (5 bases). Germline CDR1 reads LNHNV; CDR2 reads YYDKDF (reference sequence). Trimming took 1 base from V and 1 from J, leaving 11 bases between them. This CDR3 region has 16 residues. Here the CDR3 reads CATSRATVSSGNTIYF. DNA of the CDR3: TGTGCCACCAGCAGAGCGACAGTGTCATCTGGAAACACCATATATTTT.

For the CDR3, the DNA is TGTGCCAGCAGTGTCGTAGGACAGGGGGCCCCCTACGAGCAGTACTTC. Encoded protein: CASSVVGQGAPYEQYF. The rearrangement uses TRBV2 and TRBJ2-7; 11 bases fit TRBD1. The CDR3 spans 16 residues. The junction had 7 bases not matched to a gene; V was cut back by 4 bases and J by 2 bases. Germline V gives CDR1 SNHLY, CDR2 FYNNEI.

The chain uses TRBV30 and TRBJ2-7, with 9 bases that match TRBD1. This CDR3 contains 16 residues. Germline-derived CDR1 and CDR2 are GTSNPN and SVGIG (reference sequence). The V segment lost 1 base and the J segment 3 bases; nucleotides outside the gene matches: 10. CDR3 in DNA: TGTGCCTGGAGTGATCAGGGACAGGGAGTCTACTACGAGCAGTACTTC. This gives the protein CAWSDQGQGVYYEQYF.

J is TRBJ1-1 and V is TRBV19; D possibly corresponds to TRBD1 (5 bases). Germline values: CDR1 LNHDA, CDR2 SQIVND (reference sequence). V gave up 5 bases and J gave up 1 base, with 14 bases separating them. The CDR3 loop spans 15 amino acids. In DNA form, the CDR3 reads TGTGCCAGTAGTCGCCGGCGGGGCCAGAACACTGAAGCTTTCTTT. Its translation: CASSRRRGQNTEAFF.

The CDR3 sequence: CASSSYPQGEKTEAFF. The CDR3 region has the DNA TGTGCCAGCAGCTCTTACCCGCAGGGAGAGAAAACTGAAGCTTTCTTT. J is TRBJ1-1 and V is TRBV7-9; TRBD1 is a possible D gene (5 bases). CDR1 and CDR2 from the germline V gene are SEHNR and FQNEAQ (reference sequence). The CDR3 consists of 16 residues. V shed 4 bases and J shed 5 bases, with 20 bases lying between them.

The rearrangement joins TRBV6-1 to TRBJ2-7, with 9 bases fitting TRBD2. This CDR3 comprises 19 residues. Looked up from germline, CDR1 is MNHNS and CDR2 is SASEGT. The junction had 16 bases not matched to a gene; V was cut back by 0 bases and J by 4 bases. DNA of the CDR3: TGTGCCAGCAGTGAAGCGCTCGCTTTGGATCTAGCGGGATCATACGAGCAGTACTTC. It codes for CASSEALALDLAGSYEQYF.

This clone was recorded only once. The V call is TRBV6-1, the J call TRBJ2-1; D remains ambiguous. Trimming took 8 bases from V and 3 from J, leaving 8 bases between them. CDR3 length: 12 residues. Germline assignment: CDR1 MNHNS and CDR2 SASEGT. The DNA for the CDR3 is TGTGCCAGCTGGCACAACTACAATGAGCAGTTCTTC. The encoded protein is CASWHNYNEQFF.

CDR3 amino acids: CAWGLGQGVYEQYF. CDR3 DNA: TGTGCCTGGGGCCTCGGCCAGGGGGTCTACGAGCAGTACTTC. The chain employs TRBV30 and TRBJ2-7; 7 bases map to TRBD1. V trimming: 5 bases; J trimming: 3 bases; junction bases outside the gene matches: 10. CDR1 GTSNPN and CDR2 SVGIG come from the germline V gene (reference sequence). The CDR3 loop spans 14 amino acids.

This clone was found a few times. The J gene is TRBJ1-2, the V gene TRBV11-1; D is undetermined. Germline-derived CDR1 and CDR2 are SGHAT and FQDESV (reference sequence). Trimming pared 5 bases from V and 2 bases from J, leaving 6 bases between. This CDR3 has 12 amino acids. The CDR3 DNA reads TGTGCCAGCAGCCCACGCAACTATGGCTACACCTTC. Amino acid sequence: CASSPRNYGYTF.

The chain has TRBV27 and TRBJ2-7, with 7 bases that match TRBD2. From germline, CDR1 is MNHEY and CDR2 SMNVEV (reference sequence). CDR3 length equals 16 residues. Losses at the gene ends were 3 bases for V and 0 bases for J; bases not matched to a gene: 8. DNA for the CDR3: TGTGCCAGCAGTTTCCTCGGGCGGGGGAGCTCCTACGAGCAGTACTTC. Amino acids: CASSFLGRGSSYEQYF.

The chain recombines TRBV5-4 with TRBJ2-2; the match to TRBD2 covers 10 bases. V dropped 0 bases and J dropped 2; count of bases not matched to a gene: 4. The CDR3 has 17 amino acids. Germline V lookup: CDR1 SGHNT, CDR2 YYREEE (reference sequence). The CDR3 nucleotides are TGTGCCAGCAGCTTGGACCTAGCGGGGGCCAACACCGGGGAGCTGTTTTTT. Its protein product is CASSLDLAGANTGELFF. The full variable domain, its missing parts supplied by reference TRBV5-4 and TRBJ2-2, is ETGVTQSPTHLIKTRGQQVTLRCSSQSGHNTVSWYQQALGQGPQFIFQYYREEENGRGNFPPRFSGLQFPNYSSELNVNALELDDSALYLCASSLDLAGANTGELFFGEGSRLTVL.

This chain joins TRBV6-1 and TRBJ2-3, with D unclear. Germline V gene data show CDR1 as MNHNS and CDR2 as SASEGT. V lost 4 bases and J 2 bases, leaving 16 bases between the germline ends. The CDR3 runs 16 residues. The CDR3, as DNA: TGTGCCAGCAGTGGGGGAAACAGAGTATTCACAGATACGCAGTATTTT. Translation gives CASSGGNRVFTDTQYF.

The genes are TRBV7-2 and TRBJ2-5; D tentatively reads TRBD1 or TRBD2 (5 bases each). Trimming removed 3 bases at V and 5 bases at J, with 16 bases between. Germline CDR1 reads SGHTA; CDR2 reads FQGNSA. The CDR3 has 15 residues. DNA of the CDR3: TGTGCCAGCAGCTTCGGGACCGCGGAAAGGGAGACCCAGTACTTC. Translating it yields CASSFGTAERETQYF.

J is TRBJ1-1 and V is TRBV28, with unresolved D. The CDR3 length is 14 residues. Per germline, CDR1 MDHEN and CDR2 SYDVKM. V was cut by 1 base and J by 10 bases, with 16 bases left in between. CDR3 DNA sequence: TGTGCCAGCAGTTTATCGGGAGAGGGATTGGGAGCTTTCTTT. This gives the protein CASSLSGEGLGAFF.

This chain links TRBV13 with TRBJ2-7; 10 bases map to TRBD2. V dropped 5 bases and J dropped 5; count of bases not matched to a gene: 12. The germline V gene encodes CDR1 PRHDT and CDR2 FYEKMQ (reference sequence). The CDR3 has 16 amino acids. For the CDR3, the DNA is TGTGCCAGCAGCGCCCGGGGCCTAGCGGGAGCGGACGAGCAGTACTTC. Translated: CASSARGLAGADEQYF.

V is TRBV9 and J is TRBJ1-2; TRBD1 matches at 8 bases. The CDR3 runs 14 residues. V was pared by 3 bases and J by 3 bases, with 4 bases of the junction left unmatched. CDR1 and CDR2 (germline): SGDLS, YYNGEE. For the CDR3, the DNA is TGTGCCAGCAGCGGACAGGGGAGTTACTATGGCTACACCTTC. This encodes CASSGQGSYYGYTF.

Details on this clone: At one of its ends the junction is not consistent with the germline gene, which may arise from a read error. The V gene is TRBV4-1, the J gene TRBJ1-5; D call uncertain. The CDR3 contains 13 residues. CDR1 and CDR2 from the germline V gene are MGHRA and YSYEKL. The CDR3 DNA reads TGTGCCAGCAGCCAAGATCTAGAACGGCCCCAGCATTTT. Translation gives CASSQDLERPQHF.

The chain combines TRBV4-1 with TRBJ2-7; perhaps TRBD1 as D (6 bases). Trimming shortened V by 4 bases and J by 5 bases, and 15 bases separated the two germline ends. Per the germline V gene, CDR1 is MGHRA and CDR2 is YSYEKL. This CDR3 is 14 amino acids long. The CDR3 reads CASSPRDMGHEQYF. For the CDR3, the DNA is TGCGCCAGCAGCCCCCGGGACATGGGCCACGAGCAGTACTTC.

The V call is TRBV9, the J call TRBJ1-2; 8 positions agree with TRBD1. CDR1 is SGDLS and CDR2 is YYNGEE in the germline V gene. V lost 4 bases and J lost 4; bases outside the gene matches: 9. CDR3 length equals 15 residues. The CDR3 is CASSTPGTGAYGYTF. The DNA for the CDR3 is TGTGCCAGCAGCACCCCCGGGACAGGAGCCTATGGCTACACCTTC.

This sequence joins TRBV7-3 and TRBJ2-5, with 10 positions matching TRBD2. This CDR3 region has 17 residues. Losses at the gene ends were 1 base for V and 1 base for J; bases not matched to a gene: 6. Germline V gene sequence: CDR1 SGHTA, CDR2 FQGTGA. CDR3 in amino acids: CASSLNARTSGQETQYF. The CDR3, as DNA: TGTGCCAGCAGCTTAAATGCGCGGACTAGCGGCCAAGAGACCCAGTACTTC.